This T cell receptor (beta chain) is drawn from a study of beta chain features in type 1 diabetes. Background on the study: All samples yielded about 100 million examined sorted cells.

Reverse transcription of all isolated RNA meant that expressed TCRB transcripts were sequenced. The data were produced by immunoSEQ multiplex PCR, yet TCRdb's version contains in-frame clones alone and is incomplete. The data show 450,000 to 550,000 clones, with about 32% seen just once and 0.06% to 0.07% held by the top ten. This clone came up a few times. The antigen is not known. Using CD45RO/CCR7/CD25/CD127/CD95/CD27, CD4+ naive, central memory, regulatory and stem cell-like memory cells were sorted. The CDR3 has 14 residues. CDR1 and CDR2 from the germline V gene are SGHTA and FQGTGA. The ends lost 5 bases at V and 1 base at J; junction bases unmatched: 2. Study-wide results and caveats: Researchers report that Type 1 diabetes patients had moderately but significantly shorter TCRB CDR3s across all four CD4+ subsets. Within the patient group, naive, central memory and Treg TCRB repertoires appeared more similar to each other than within healthy donors.

The sequence was obtained from a young man in good health. This chain links TRBV7-3 with TRBJ2-3; TRBD1 aligns across 8 bases. The sequenced material came from naive CD4+ T cells from blood. The CDR3 spells CASSTDRGTDTQYF. CDR3 nucleotide sequence: TGTGCCAGCAGCACGGACAGGGGCACAGATACGCAGTATTTT.